This T cell receptor (beta chain) originates from a study of blood T cell repertoires in COVID-19. Study information: Acute and convalescent COVID-19 samples came from the United States, Italy and Spain. Sample material is recorded as cDNA or gDNA derived from T cells, B-cell-depleted T cells, or PBMCs.

This CDR3 has 16 residues. Deletions cut 8 bases from V and 4 bases from J, with 24 bases between. Germline assignment: CDR1 LGHDT and CDR2 YNNKEL (reference sequence). Clones were read by immunoSEQ multiplex PCR, and TCRdb kept only the in-frame ones, dropping some. The data hold some 250,000 clones, with under 90% observed a single time. This sequence originates from a man aged 55-75 years with acute or convalescent COVID-19. The J gene is TRBJ2-7, the V gene TRBV3-1 (or the pseudogene TRBV3-2); perhaps TRBD1 as D (6 bases). What was sequenced was peripheral blood. The CDR3 bases are TGTGCCAGCGGTTTCCTGGACAGCCCAGGGCTATACGAGCAGTACTTC. Residues: CASGFLDSPGLYEQYF.